This paragraph covers one T cell receptor (beta chain) sequence. There is no known antigen for this receptor. One base away there is no much larger clone; base qualities are not given. In light of the paper, this sample's treatment or condition label describes: about 20 received Ad26.COV2.S at low or high dose, single or two shots; roughly five received placebo; per-sample allocation not given. For vaccine and placebo recipients, repertoires were sequenced using samples collected on day 63 after the first injection. In Cohort 1b, about two dozen adults aged 18-55 years were enrolled at a single site in Boston, USA, between 29 July and 7 August 2020. As a vaccine, Ad26.COV2.S was a replication-incompetent adenovirus type 26 vector that expressed a prefusion-stabilized SARS-CoV-2 spike protein derived from the original Wuhan strain. These data are taken from a study of Ad26.COV2.S vaccination and SARS-CoV-2 variants (dated by TCRdb to the early 2020s). For the wider study: Donors in the vaccine arm were drawn from COV1001, a phase I-IIa trial of Ad26.COV2.S in healthy adults that was multicentre, randomized, double-blind and placebo-controlled. Ad26.COV2.S was given intramuscularly at 5x10^10 or 1x10^11 viral particles, as a single shot or as two shots 56 days apart. TCRbeta repertoire sequencing was used to assess the specificity and breadth of SARS-CoV-2-reactive T cell receptors after Ad26.COV2.S vaccination. A total of approximately 30 samples were included in the TCR-sequenced set, comprising some 20 Ad26.COV2.S vaccine recipients, 5 placebo recipients and 8 SARS-CoV-2 convalescent individuals. Participants in the trial were split at random into five groups of five each, receiving low-dose or high-dose Ad26.COV2.S once or twice, or else placebo on both occasions. Investigators remained blinded to trial group allocation during experiments and outcome assessment. Results and caveats for the whole study, not just this receptor: The study lacked the statistical power to compare responses across vaccine doses or regimens. Substantial breadth of spike-specific CD8+ and CD4+ T cell responses was reported after vaccination. Higher spike-specific TCR breadth was observed in Ad26.COV2.S recipients than in placebo recipients (P = 0.0014). The authors noted that total T cell responses may have been underestimated by the TCR breadth and depth analyses. Vaccine and placebo recipients had comparable non-spike TCR breadth, which fits with the vaccine containing only spike.

The immunoSEQ Assay was used to sequence TCRbeta CDR3 regions. After extraction, genomic DNA underwent amplification by bias-controlled multiplex PCR, followed by high-throughput sequencing. The authors' pipeline ran thus. To quantify the absolute abundance of every unique TCRbeta CDR3 region, sequences were collapsed and filtered. T cell fraction was estimated by normalization of TCRbeta template counts to usable DNA, with usable DNA being measured through amplification of reference genes present in all nucleated cells. Repertoire TCRs were annotated as SARS-CoV-2-specific by exact matching of V gene, CDR3 amino acid sequence and J gene to a known reactive TCR set. The reference SARS-CoV-2 TCR set was derived from MIRA and filtered for enrichment in COVID-19-positive ImmuneCODE repertoires, a step that removed public or cross-reactive TCRs. Using the MIRA antigens, annotated TCRs were further analysed by specific ORF or by position within an ORF. Breadth was defined as the number of annotated unique rearrangements divided by the total number of unique productive rearrangements, and depth was defined as the summed frequency of the annotated unique rearrangements. TCR breadth was compared between groups using two-sided Wilcoxon rank-sum tests. In TCRdb, the immuneACCESS table is reduced to in-frame sequences with V and J assigned. These tables do not hold every clone; where another copy was compared, an unresolved V gene accounts for under half, and the others remain unexplained. V and J calls and clone size are copied from that table; D and trimming were computed from the DNA. This sample holds fewer than 400,000 clones; approximately 87% were observed only once. 5.5% of the sample rests with the top ten.

A distance of 11 bases separates the germline ends of V and J, which lose 2 bases and 7 bases respectively. According to the germline V gene (reference sequence), CDR1 reads MNHNY and CDR2 reads SVGAGI. The CDR3 goes from the cysteine to the phenylalanine over 13 residues. The CDR3 DNA has 39 bases and is translated from base 1. This receptor was identified in a person between 18 and 59 years old who received the Ad26.COV2.S COVID-19 vaccine or a placebo. The chain was built from TRBV6-6 and TRBJ1-1, and TRBD1 may be the D gene, going by 6 matching bases. The sample was peripheral blood, taken in a trial of Ad26.COV2.S vaccine versus placebo. The CDR3 protein: CASSYGGVSEAFF. The nucleotide sequence is given as TGTGCCAGCAGTTACGGGGGCGTCAGTGAAGCTTTCTTT.